These 21 T cell receptor beta chains originate from one sample sequenced in a study of T cell responses to AZD1222 COVID-19 vaccine. Clones were sequenced by immunoSEQ multiplex PCR, and TCRdb holds only the in-frame ones, with some missing. The sample lists 150,000 to 200,000 clones; under 95% were seen once. Sequencing was performed on peripheral blood, taken on day 0 of AZD1222 vaccination. The receptor source for this set is an adult in good health.

V is TRBV2 and J is TRBJ2-1; 11 nucleotides match TRBD2. Germline V gene sequence: CDR1 SNHLY, CDR2 FYNNEI. V was clipped by 8 bases and J by 4 bases; unmatched bases: 4. The CDR3 spans 14 residues. The CDR3 reads CASVPSGGYNEQFF. The DNA of the CDR3 is TGTGCCAGCGTACCTAGCGGGGGGTACAATGAGCAGTTCTTC.

On this clone itself: At one of its ends the junction is not consistent with the germline gene, which may arise from a read error. This chain links TRBV7-9 with TRBJ1-1; D remains unclear. Germline-derived CDR1 and CDR2 are SEHNR and FQNEAQ (reference sequence). This CDR3 region has 11 residues. The chain's CDR3 is CATSEDTEAFF. CDR3 coding DNA: TGTGCCACCAGCGAGGACACTGAAGCTTTCTTT.

This chain connects TRBV3-1 (or the pseudogene TRBV3-2) to TRBJ1-4, with TRBD1 identical over 10 bases. CDR3 length: 15 residues. V dropped 1 base and J dropped 10; count of bases not matched to a gene: 6. From germline, CDR1 is LGHDT and CDR2 YNNKEL (reference sequence). The CDR3 sequence is CASSQVRDRGGKLFF. CDR3 bases: TGTGCCAGCAGCCAAGTGCGGGACAGGGGAGGAAAACTGTTTTTT.

The chain recombines TRBV6-5 with TRBJ2-7; the D gene is possibly TRBD1 (8 bases). The CDR3 has 14 amino acids. CDR1 MNHEY and CDR2 SVGAGI come from the germline V gene. The germline V and J ends were trimmed by 10 bases and 4 bases, with 20 bases remaining between them. CDR3 region: CATGQGGGTYEQYF. The CDR3 DNA sequence: TGTGCCACCGGACAGGGAGGGGGCACGTACGAGCAGTACTTC.

The chain joins TRBV29-1 to TRBJ1-4; weak D call: TRBD1 (6 bases). The V gene's germline CDR1 is SQVTM and CDR2 ANQGSEA. The germline V and J ends were trimmed by 8 bases and 7 bases, with 17 bases remaining between them. This CDR3 spans 13 amino acids. The CDR3 region is CSFTGGSSEKLFF. The CDR3 DNA reads as TGCAGCTTCACCGGGGGCTCGTCTGAAAAACTGTTTTTT.

This clone appeared a single time. This chain links TRBV30 with TRBJ1-3; D ambiguous. Germline CDR1 is GTSNPN and CDR2 is SVGIG (reference sequence). V lost 0 bases and J lost 2, with 5 bases in between. This CDR3 is built from 13 residues. The CDR3 region is CAWSVLPGNTIYF. The CDR3 DNA reads as TGTGCCTGGAGTGTACTGCCTGGAAACACCATATATTTT.

The chain links TRBV7-2 to TRBJ1-5; 9 bases match TRBD1. Germline CDR1 SGHTA, CDR2 FQGNSA. This CDR3 is 19 amino acids long. V gave up 1 base and J gave up 3 bases; unmatched junction bases: 13. The CDR3, as DNA: TGTGCCAGCAGCTTAGGACCCTCGGGACAGGGCGGGGACAATCAGCCCCAGCATTTT. Protein sequence: CASSLGPSGQGGDNQPQHF. The full variable domain, in which reference TRBV7-2 and TRBJ1-5 provide the parts outside the CDR3, is GAGVSQSPSNKVTEKGKDVELRCDPISGHTALYWYRQSLGQGLEFLIYFQGNSAPDKSGLPSDRFSAERTGGSVSTLTIQRTQQEDSAVYLCASSLGPSGQGGDNQPQHFGDGTRLSIL.

The CDR3 protein is CASSLAPAGGWNNEQFF. The CDR3 DNA is TGCGCCAGCAGCTTGGCCCCAGCGGGAGGGTGGAACAATGAGCAGTTCTTC. The chain carries TRBV5-1 and TRBJ2-1; TRBD2 agrees at 10 bases. J gave up 5 bases and V 0 bases, and 8 bases lay outside the gene matches. The CDR3 has 17 residues. Germline V CDR1 and CDR2: SGHRS, YFSETQ.

The table lists this clone with many counts. V and J are TRBV2 and TRBJ1-3, with a weak D call TRBD1 (5 bases). The V gene lost 2 bases and the J gene lost 0 bases, with 17 bases spanning the gap. Germline CDR1 reads SNHLY; CDR2 reads FYNNEI. CDR3 length equals 18 residues. The CDR3 region is CASSERGWGGLSGNTIYF. The DNA of the CDR3 is TGTGCCAGCAGTGAAAGGGGATGGGGGGGACTCTCTGGAAACACCATATATTTT.

The chain recombines TRBV27 with TRBJ2-1, with D possibly being TRBD2 (6 bases). This CDR3 has 12 amino acids. V was cut by 6 bases and J by 7 bases, with 10 bases left in between. The germline gives CDR1 MNHEY, CDR2 SMNVEV (reference sequence). The CDR3 reads CASRTRMNEQFF. CDR3 sequence (DNA): TGTGCCAGCAGGACTAGGATGAATGAGCAGTTCTTC.

This chain uses TRBV7-2 with TRBJ2-5, with 11 bases matching TRBD1. This CDR3 is 14 amino acids long. Germline assignment: CDR1 SGHTA and CDR2 FQGNSA. The ends lost 5 bases at V and 5 bases at J; junction bases unmatched: 4. For the CDR3, the DNA is TGTGCCAGCAGCCCGGACAGGGGGCGCGAGACCCAGTACTTC. It yields the protein CASSPDRGRETQYF.

This clone was seen just once. The chain joins TRBV6-1 to TRBJ1-5; 7 bases are shared with TRBD1. Germline-derived CDR1 and CDR2 are MNHNS and SASEGT. The CDR3 has 16 residues. V shed 0 bases, J shed 0 bases, and the junction held 2 bases outside the gene matches. CDR3 coding DNA: TGTGCCAGCAGTGAAGCGGGACAGTTTAGCAATCAGCCCCAGCATTTT. This translates into CASSEAGQFSNQPQHF.

The chain uses TRBV9 and TRBJ2-1, with D possibly being TRBD2 (6 bases). This CDR3 has 14 amino acids. Germline CDR1 and CDR2: SGDLS and YYNGEE. V shed 3 bases and J shed 7 bases, with 14 bases lying between them. CDR3 nucleotide sequence: TGTGCCAGCAGCGGGTGGGGGGTGAAAAATGAGCAGTTCTTC. The encoded protein is CASSGWGVKNEQFF. The full variable domain, with the rest looked up from reference TRBV9 and TRBJ2-1, is DSGVTQTPKHLITATGQRVTLRCSPRSGDLSVYWYQQSLDQGLQFLIQYYNGEERAKGNILERFSAQQFPDLHSELNLSSLELGDSALYFCASSGWGVKNEQFFGPGTRLTVL.

The chain combines TRBV5-6 with TRBJ2-7, with TRBD1 matching 7 bases. V was pared by 4 bases and J by 0 bases, with 7 bases of the junction left unmatched. CDR3 length: 15 residues. CDR1 and CDR2 (germline): SGHDT, YYEEEE. The CDR3 DNA sequence: TGTGCCAGCAGCCCCGAGGGGGCCACCTCCTACGAGCAGTACTTC. It yields the protein CASSPEGATSYEQYF.

CDR3 in DNA: TGTGCCAGTAGTGATAAGGCAGGGGAGGGCTATAATTCACCCCTCCACTTT. Translating gives CASSDKAGEGYNSPLHF. The rearrangement uses TRBV19 and TRBJ1-6; a weak D match, TRBD1 (6 bases). Trimming took 5 bases from V and 3 from J, leaving 17 bases between them. The CDR3 length is 17 residues. CDR1 is LNHDA, CDR2 SQIVND, per germline (reference sequence).

The chain joins TRBV2 to TRBJ1-2, with D tentatively TRBD1 (5 bases). In germline, CDR1 is SNHLY, CDR2 FYNNEI. Trimming removed 2 bases at V and 8 bases at J, with 15 bases between. CDR3 length equals 14 residues. CDR3 sequence reads: CASSELRGGDGYTF. The CDR3 DNA reads TGTGCCAGCAGTGAACTTCGAGGTGGGGACGGCTACACCTTC.

V usage is TRBV10-3 and J usage is TRBJ1-4; 7 bases match TRBD1. This CDR3 is built from 14 residues. V lost 5 bases and J lost 4; bases outside the gene matches: 4. Germline V CDR1 and CDR2: ENHRY, SYGVKD. The chain's CDR3 is CAISPGQFNEKLFF. CDR3 coding DNA: TGTGCCATCAGTCCGGGACAGTTTAATGAAAAACTGTTTTTT.

V usage is TRBV7-3 and J usage is TRBJ2-1, with 7 nucleotides matching TRBD2. The germline V gene has CDR1 SGHTA and CDR2 FQGTGA. The V gene end was trimmed by 2 bases and the J gene end by 6 bases; junction bases not matched to a gene: 7. This CDR3 spans 15 amino acids. The CDR3 here is CASSLAGASFNEQFF. In DNA, the CDR3 is TGTGCCAGCAGCTTAGCGGGAGCTTCATTCAATGAGCAGTTCTTC.

This clone came up once. The chain employs TRBV29-1 and TRBJ1-1; maybe TRBD1 (5 bases). Germline loops: CDR1 SQVTM, CDR2 ANQGSEA. The CDR3 has 14 amino acids. Trimming stripped 7 bases from V and 2 bases from J, with 17 bases between. The CDR3 here is CSGAYDRTNTEAFF. CDR3 sequence (DNA): TGCAGCGGTGCGTACGATCGGACAAACACTGAAGCTTTCTTT.

The V and J genes are TRBV28 and TRBJ1-5, with a possible D match to TRBD1 (5 bases). This CDR3 spans 14 amino acids. From germline, CDR1 is MDHEN and CDR2 SYDVKM. V lost 3 bases, J lost 4 bases, and 10 bases lay in between. The CDR3 region is CASSLYGGNQPQHF. CDR3 in DNA: TGTGCCAGCAGTTTGTACGGGGGGAATCAGCCCCAGCATTTT.

The chain is built from TRBV5-4 and TRBJ1-2, with 7 positions matching TRBD1. The CDR3 is made up of 15 amino acids. Germline V CDR1 and CDR2: SGHNT, YYREEE (reference sequence). V lost 0 bases to trimming and J lost 3 bases; unmatched junction nucleotides: 5. The CDR3 sequence is CASSLGQGPYYGYTF. CDR3 bases: TGTGCCAGCAGCTTGGGACAGGGTCCTTACTATGGCTACACCTTC.